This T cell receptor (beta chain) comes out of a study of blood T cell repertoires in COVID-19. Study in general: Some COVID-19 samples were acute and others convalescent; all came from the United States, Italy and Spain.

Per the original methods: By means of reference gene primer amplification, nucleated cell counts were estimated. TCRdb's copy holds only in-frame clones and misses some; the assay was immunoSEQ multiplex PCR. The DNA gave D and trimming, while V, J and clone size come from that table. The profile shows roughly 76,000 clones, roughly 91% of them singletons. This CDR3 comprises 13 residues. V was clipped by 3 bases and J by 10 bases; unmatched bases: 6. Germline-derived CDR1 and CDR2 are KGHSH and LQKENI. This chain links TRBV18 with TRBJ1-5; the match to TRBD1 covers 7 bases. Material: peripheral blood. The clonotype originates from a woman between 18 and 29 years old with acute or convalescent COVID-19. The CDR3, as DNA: TGTGCCAGCTCACCGGACACAGGGGACCCCCAGCATTTT. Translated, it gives CASSPDTGDPQHF.